One sample yielded the 27 T cell receptor beta chains listed below, sequenced in a study of radiotherapy plus CTLA-4 blockade in lung cancer. Sequencing was performed with immunoSEQ multiplex PCR; in TCRdb, only in-frame clones are kept and a portion is missing. The sample contains some 41,000 clones, about 67% of which appear only once. This specimen consisted of peripheral blood, obtained from a patient treated with radiotherapy plus ipilimumab. Source of these receptors: a human donor with non-small cell lung cancer who had a partial response to radiotherapy plus ipilimumab.

CDR3 amino acids: CAWSKLPYGTGYEQYF. The DNA of the CDR3 is TGTGCCTGGAGTAAACTACCCTACGGGACAGGCTACGAGCAGTACTTC. V and J are TRBV30 and TRBJ2-7; TRBD1 aligns across 8 bases. This CDR3 spans 16 amino acids. Germline loops: CDR1 GTSNPN, CDR2 SVGIG (reference sequence). With V trimmed by 2 bases and J by 3 bases, 12 bases remained unmatched.

V is TRBV5-6 and J is TRBJ1-2; 9 positions match TRBD1. Germline loops: CDR1 SGHDT, CDR2 YYEEEE. This CDR3 has 14 amino acids. Unmatched junction bases numbered 5, after V lost 0 bases and J lost 8 bases. The DNA for the CDR3 is TGTGCCAGCAGCTTGGCCAACAGGGGGCAGGGCTACACCTTC. Translated: CASSLANRGQGYTF.

This chain joins TRBV7-6 and TRBJ2-1, with D possibly matching TRBD2 (6 bases). Germline loops: CDR1 SGHVS, CDR2 FNYEAQ. The CDR3 contains 15 residues. Deletions cut 5 bases from V and 4 bases from J, with 15 bases between. The CDR3 spells CASSTFSGLYNEQFF. The CDR3, as DNA: TGTGCCAGCAGCACGTTTAGCGGCCTTTACAATGAGCAGTTCTTC.

The chain joins TRBV2 to TRBJ2-2; 9 nucleotides line up with TRBD1. The CDR3 totals 15 residues. Per germline, CDR1 SNHLY and CDR2 FYNNEI. J gave up 7 bases and V 6 bases, and 9 bases lay outside the gene matches. CDR3 amino acids: CASRLNRGLGGELFF. For the CDR3, the DNA is TGTGCCAGCAGGTTGAACAGGGGGCTTGGCGGGGAGCTGTTTTTT.

The chain joins TRBV7-2 to TRBJ1-5, with D perhaps matching TRBD1 (5 bases). CDR3 length: 11 residues. With 6 bases removed from V and 9 bases from J, the gap between germline ends came to 9 bases. The germline V gene has CDR1 SGHTA and CDR2 FQGNSA. The CDR3 nucleotides are TGTGCCAGCAGTCAGGGTGGGCCCCAGCATTTT. Protein: CASSQGGPQHF. Complete variable domain (other parts from reference TRBV7-2 and TRBJ1-5): GAGVSQSPSNKVTEKGKDVELRCDPISGHTALYWYRQSLGQGLEFLIYFQGNSAPDKSGLPSDRFSAERTGGSVSTLTIQRTQQEDSAVYLCASSQGGPQHFGDGTRLSIL.

A single count supports this clone. The CDR3 sequence is CASRSAGDMYEQYF. CDR3 sequence (DNA): TGTGCCAGCCGTTCAGCGGGAGATATGTACGAGCAGTACTTC. The chain is built from TRBV27 and TRBJ2-7; TRBD2 agrees at 8 bases. The CDR3 is 14 amino acids. V dropped 8 bases and J dropped 4; count of bases not matched to a gene: 10. CDR1 MNHEY and CDR2 SMNVEV come from the germline V gene (reference sequence).

This clone has only a few counts. The chain employs TRBV4-1 and TRBJ1-1; TRBD1 is a possible D gene (5 bases). The CDR3 is made up of 16 amino acids. The germline V gene encodes CDR1 MGHRA and CDR2 YSYEKL. The ends were cut back, 4 bases at V and 0 bases at J, with 15 bases in the middle. The chain's CDR3 is CASSRGGERVNTEAFF. As DNA, the CDR3 is TGCGCCAGCAGCCGGGGAGGGGAGCGGGTGAACACTGAAGCTTTCTTT.

This chain connects TRBV30 to TRBJ1-5; 8 positions match TRBD1. The J segment lost 6 bases and the V segment lost 3 bases, leaving 10 bases of the junction unmatched. The CDR3 is 15 residues long. Per germline, CDR1 GTSNPN and CDR2 SVGIG (reference sequence). The CDR3 region is CAWSYFRDRTQPQHF. Written as DNA, the CDR3 is TGTGCCTGGAGCTACTTCCGGGACAGGACTCAGCCCCAGCATTTT.

In this sample, this clone turned up a few times. V is TRBV4-1 and J is TRBJ1-1; D is unclear. V lost 1 base to trimming and J lost 10 bases, with 13 bases between them. CDR1 and CDR2 from the germline V gene are MGHRA and YSYEKL. CDR3 length: 13 amino acids. CDR3 in amino acids: CASSQGSYSVAFF. As DNA, the CDR3 is TGCGCCAGCAGCCAAGGTTCATATTCGGTAGCTTTCTTT.

This clone appeared a single time. This chain joins TRBV30 and TRBJ2-3, with 16 bases that match TRBD2. Germline loops: CDR1 GTSNPN, CDR2 SVGIG (reference sequence). V gave up 3 bases and J gave up 8 bases; unmatched junction bases: 8. This CDR3 has 16 amino acids. CDR3 amino acids: CAWRGLAGGPRGTQYF. As DNA, the CDR3 is TGTGCCTGGAGGGGACTAGCGGGAGGGCCCAGGGGTACGCAGTATTTT.

The chain links TRBV6-5 to TRBJ1-2, with TRBD1 matching over 8 bases. The CDR3 covers 14 residues. Germline V lookup: CDR1 MNHEY, CDR2 SVGAGI. J lost 9 bases, V lost 10 bases, and 16 bases had no gene match. In DNA, the CDR3 is TGTGCCACCAGCCCCTCCGGACAGGGATTAAGCTACACCTTC. Its translation: CATSPSGQGLSYTF.

The chain links TRBV9 to TRBJ2-2; 12 positions agree with TRBD2. In germline, CDR1 is SGDLS, CDR2 YYNGEE. This CDR3 comprises 17 residues. V shed 4 bases and J 7 bases; nucleotides not matched to a gene: 11. The CDR3 DNA reads as TGTGCCAGCAGCATAACTAGCGGGGGGCTCGGAAACGGGGAGCTGTTTTTT. It specifies CASSITSGGLGNGELFF.

This clone appeared a single time. The chain uses TRBV11-3 and TRBJ2-1; D perhaps matches TRBD1 (7 bases). There are 18 residues in the CDR3. V was clipped by 5 bases and J by 6 bases, with 26 bases between them. In germline, CDR1 is SGHNT, CDR2 YENEEA. The CDR3 here is CASSPQGGAMPRPNEQFF. CDR3 sequence (DNA): TGTGCCAGCAGCCCCCAGGGGGGAGCGATGCCTAGACCCAATGAGCAGTTCTTC.

The V call is TRBV6-1, the J call TRBJ2-5, with D hard to call. The J call may be in error: the DNA end matches TRBJ2-7 better. This CDR3 is built from 14 residues. Per germline, CDR1 MNHNS and CDR2 SASEGT. Written as DNA, the CDR3 is TGTGCCAGTGCCGCTGGGTGGAGTTCCTACGAGCAGTACTTC. Its protein is CASAAGWSSYEQYF.

The chain is built from TRBV19 and TRBJ1-2; D unclear. The CDR3 has 14 residues. Germline V gives CDR1 LNHDA, CDR2 SQIVND (reference sequence). V was cut by 3 bases and J by 0 bases, with 8 bases left in between. CDR3: CASSISGTNYGYTF. Here the CDR3 DNA reads TGTGCCAGTAGTATTTCCGGGACTAACTATGGCTACACCTTC.

This chain connects TRBV19 to TRBJ1-5, with 9 nucleotides matching TRBD1. With 3 bases clipped from V and 7 bases from J, the junction kept 10 bases outside the gene matches. The CDR3 has 16 residues. Germline V gene sequence: CDR1 LNHDA, CDR2 SQIVND (reference sequence). The CDR3: CASSILTGGRGQPQHF. The CDR3 bases are TGTGCCAGTAGTATCCTTACAGGGGGCAGGGGACAGCCCCAGCATTTT.

CDR3 DNA: TGCGCCAGCAGCCAAGCCCATCGGGAGGGATATGGCTACACCTTC. It translates to CASSQAHREGYGYTF. The rearrangement links TRBV4-3 to TRBJ1-2; D unresolved. Trimming removed 1 base at V and 5 bases at J, with 14 bases between. In germline, CDR1 is LGHNA, CDR2 YSLEER. This CDR3 spans 15 amino acids.

CDR3 sequence: CASSEGPGQGGTEAFF. The CDR3 DNA is TGTGCCAGCAGTGAGGGCCCGGGACAGGGAGGTACTGAAGCTTTCTTT. The chain employs TRBV2 and TRBJ1-1; 9 bases map to TRBD1. Germline trimming cut 3 bases from V and 5 bases from J; bases unmatched to any gene: 10. Germline V CDR1 and CDR2: SNHLY, FYNNEI. The CDR3 totals 16 residues. Full variable domain (rest looked up from reference TRBV2 and TRBJ1-1): EPEVTQTPSHQVTQMGQEVILRCVPISNHLYFYWYRQILGQKVEFLVSFYNNEISEKSEIFDDQFSVERPDGSNFTLKIRSTKLEDSAMYFCASSEGPGQGGTEAFFGQGTRLTVV.

The rearrangement links TRBV27 to TRBJ1-2, with 7 bases identical to TRBD1. The ends lost 3 bases at V and 8 bases at J; junction bases unmatched: 9. There are 14 residues in the CDR3. Looked up from germline, CDR1 is MNHEY and CDR2 is SMNVEV (reference sequence). CDR3 protein: CASSFNRGAGGYTF. DNA for the CDR3: TGTGCCAGCAGTTTTAACAGGGGCGCGGGGGGCTACACCTTC.

The chain recombines TRBV5-6 with TRBJ1-1; D remains unclear. Trimming took 2 bases from V and 5 from J, leaving 7 bases between them. Germline CDR1 SGHDT, CDR2 YYEEEE. This CDR3 comprises 12 residues. The CDR3 DNA reads as TGTGCCAGCAGCTTTGGCGGTACTGAAGCTTTCTTT. Translating it yields CASSFGGTEAFF. Complete variable domain (other parts from reference TRBV5-6 and TRBJ1-1): DAGVTQSPTHLIKTRGQQVTLRCSPKSGHDTVSWYQQALGQGPQFIFQYYEEEERQRGNFPDRFSGHQFPNYSSELNVNALLLGDSALYLCASSFGGTEAFFGQGTRLTVV.

V gene TRBV6-5 combines with J gene TRBJ2-3; maybe TRBD2 (7 bases). CDR1 is MNHEY and CDR2 is SVGAGI in the germline V gene. The CDR3 extends over 15 amino acids. The germline V and J ends were trimmed by 2 bases and 5 bases, with 14 bases remaining between them. CDR3 sequence reads: CASSYRRGGVDTQYF. CDR3 coding DNA: TGTGCCAGCAGTTACCGTAGGGGGGGAGTAGATACGCAGTATTTT.

This clone showed up many times. The chain uses TRBV6-5 and TRBJ1-2; D is possibly TRBD1 (5 bases). Germline CDR1 and CDR2: MNHEY and SVGAGI. CDR3 length: 11 residues. With 6 bases removed from V and 9 bases from J, the gap between germline ends came to 11 bases. The CDR3 loop is CASSQGQRYTF. In DNA form, the CDR3 reads TGTGCCAGCAGCCAGGGTCAGCGCTACACCTTC.

The V and J genes are TRBV7-9 and TRBJ2-7, with D possibly being TRBD2 (7 bases). There are 14 residues in the CDR3. Germline V CDR1 and CDR2: SEHNR, FQNEAQ (reference sequence). Deletions cut 6 bases from V and 5 bases from J, with 17 bases between. The CDR3 protein is CASSRPEGGNEQYF. The CDR3 DNA reads TGTGCCAGCAGTCGACCCGAGGGGGGGAACGAGCAGTACTTC.

V and J are TRBV27 and TRBJ2-3; 12 nucleotides match TRBD2. From germline, CDR1 is MNHEY and CDR2 SMNVEV (reference sequence). CDR3 length: 20 amino acids. The ends lost 8 bases at V and 1 base at J; junction bases unmatched: 19. CDR3 sequence (DNA): TGTGCCAGCGGCACTCGACTAGCGGGAGCCCTCCAGTGGGGCACAGATACGCAGTATTTT. Protein product: CASGTRLAGALQWGTDTQYF.

V gene TRBV4-3 combines with J gene TRBJ1-6; D gene uncertain. The CDR3 runs to 15 residues. Germline loops: CDR1 LGHNA, CDR2 YSLEER. Trimming took 0 bases from V and 0 from J, leaving 3 bases between them. The CDR3, as DNA: TGCGCCAGCAGCCAAGAGAGCTCCTATAATTCACCCCTCCACTTT. Translated, it gives CASSQESSYNSPLHF.

The chain uses TRBV2 and TRBJ1-5; 8 nucleotides agree with TRBD1. The CDR3 is 13 amino acids. From germline, CDR1 is SNHLY and CDR2 FYNNEI. Losses at the gene ends were 7 bases for V and 6 bases for J; bases not matched to a gene: 5. CDR3 in DNA: TGTGCCAGCACCCGACAGGGGAGTCAGCCCCAGCATTTT. This gives the protein CASTRQGSQPQHF.

The rearrangement links TRBV9 to TRBJ2-3; 9 bases align to TRBD1. Unmatched junction bases numbered 11, after V lost 3 bases and J lost 6 bases. Germline-derived CDR1 and CDR2 are SGDLS and YYNGEE. CDR3 length equals 16 residues. CDR3 nucleotides: TGTGCCAGCAGCGCACAGGGGGCGCCCTTTGTGGATACGCAGTATTTT. It codes for CASSAQGAPFVDTQYF.